Given below is one T cell receptor (beta chain) in context. Its antigen remains unidentified. The input lacks base qualities; no much larger clone sits a single base away. V is trimmed back by 0 bases and J by 6 bases, and the junction contains 8 bases that no gene match accounts for. The germline V gene (reference sequence) provides CDR1 DFQATT and CDR2 SNEGSKA. Including the terminal cysteine and phenylalanine, the CDR3 comprises 15 residues. Only CDR3 DNA is held: 45 bases, read in frame from base 1. Ophthalmopathy patients had moderately to severely active disease, with a Clinical Activity Score of 3 or more, a NOSPECS grade of 4 or more, and a disease duration of less than 3 months. The study excluded patients with uncontrolled infections, other autoimmune diseases, pregnancy or lactation. Clinical symptoms, serum thyroxine and TRAb, thyroid ultrasound, and orbital computed tomography formed the basis for the diagnoses. PBMCs were separated from roughly 10 ml of fresh peripheral blood using Ficoll-Paque density gradient centrifugation. Total RNA was extracted with Trizol reagent, and quality was checked on an Agilent 2100 Bioanalyzer.

The sample belongs to a study of T cells in Graves' hyperthyroidism and ophthalmopathy (dated by TCRdb to between 2018 and 2021). Broadly, across the study: Peripheral blood was sampled at the time of initial diagnosis, prior to any treatment. TCR Vbeta CDR3 sequencing of some 140 peripheral blood samples (under 45 ophthalmopathy, about 75 hyperthyroidism and approximately 17 progressor patients) is reported in the paper. An independent validation cohort of under 20 hyperthyroidism patients and about 16 patients who later progressed to ophthalmopathy tested prospective prediction of ophthalmopathy. The study also compared thyroid tissue and blood T-cell repertoires from more than five Graves' hyperthyroidism patients. After sampling, hyperthyroidism patients received methimazole starting at 30 mg daily, and ophthalmopathy patients received high-dose intravenous methylprednisolone. The roughly 100 discovery patients were randomly split 7:3 into training and test sets. To identify TCR V-J signatures that set the groups apart, the researchers used a discovery cohort of 100 patients, made up of 40 to 45 with Graves' ophthalmopathy and approximately 57 with stable Graves' hyperthyroidism.

Summary of the overall study and its limitations: No statistical method was used to set the sample size in advance, and investigators knew the group allocation. In cross-validation, a model built on a 13 V-J signature told ophthalmopathy apart from stable hyperthyroidism with 85% to 90% sensitivity and around 83% specificity, and in testing the same model reached 80%/75%. In validation, the model predicted progression to ophthalmopathy a median of about 6 months before onset, with about 64% sensitivity and 72.22% specificity. Most expanded thyroid clonotypes (frequency above 0.001) were also detected in blood, suggesting blood repertoires may reflect thyroid immune responses.

The TCR beta CDR3 regions were amplified from the RNA transcripts. A first-round RT-PCR of the TCR CDR3 used the HTBI primer set with the Qiagen OneStep RT-PCR kit. The libraries were constructed in a second round of multiplex PCR and then size-selected and purified. The libraries were sequenced on an Illumina HiSeq2000 using paired-end 100 bp reads. Per the source publication's procedure: SOAPnuke was used to process the raw data, with reads discarded if the reads contained adapters or uncalled bases, had a mean Phred below 15, or lacked an exact constant-primer or identifier match. High-quality paired reads were merged using COPE v1.2.5, and each unique nucleotide sequence was defined as a clonotype. MiTCR v1.1 was used to align clonotypes to the IMGT TRBV, TRBD and TRBJ reference segments. Analysis was restricted to V-J combinations with a frequency above 0.0001, which covered 99% to 99.2% of repertoires. A TCS score was defined as the ratio between F50 (clonal expansion) and ExV (chaos), using BLOSUM62-based TCRdist between CDR3 peptides within each V-J. Welch's t-statistics and random forest reduced 450 to 600 V-J features to 13, which were used in a naive Bayes classifier (R e1071). TCRdb trimmed public reads at Q25 via fastp, called clones via MiXCR and kept in-frame beta chains. Here each entry gathers all rows of one CDR3 protein and keeps the most common genes and DNA. V and J calls and clone size were set by TCRdb, not the authors. The sample includes some 570,000 distinct CDR3 sequences, with roughly 17% observed a single time. The biggest ten clones account for 17% of the sample.

The sample taken for sequencing was blood. The chain couples TRBV20-1 to TRBJ2-4, with 7 junctional bases fitting TRBD1. This TCR was recovered from a woman younger than 30 with Graves' ophthalmopathy. The CDR3 amino acid sequence is: CSARDVRGQRNIQYF. The DNA sequence is as follows: TGCAGTGCTAGAGATGTAAGGGGGCAGAGAAACATTCAGTACTTC.